This TCR beta chain was sequenced in a study of T cell clonotyping in hematopoietic cell transplantation (dated by TCRdb to about 2021). As for the study more broadly: Recipient blood was collected about 28 days before transplant and at days 30, 100 and 180 after transplant. In the study, fewer than 150 blood samples were gathered from 35 to 45 consecutive transplant recipients and their related donors. Patients were recruited between September 2015 and January 2017 and followed until late 2020 or death. Beyond this particular receptor, the publication reports: Recipient repertoires showed only a small fraction of overlap with donor repertoires, and over 97% appeared de novo at the given depth. Sample size was limited, and cells were not sorted, so CD4 and CD8 repertoire contributions could not be separated. Recipient TCR diversity fell after transplant, with pathologically expanded clonotypes rising progressively from day 30 to day 180. Donor and pretransplant recipient Inverse Simpson Index values predicted broader posttransplant TCR repertoire diversity.

The immunoSEQ assay, a bias-controlled multiplex PCR with V- and J-specific primers, was used to amplify TCR beta CDR3 regions from genomic DNA. A proprietary barcode and Illumina adapter sequences were added to the CDR3 amplicons in a second PCR step. CDR3 libraries were sequenced on an Illumina MiSeq instrument. The authors' pipeline ran thus. Export and quality control were done with immunoSEQ Analyzer 3.0, while downstream analyses used R Bioconductor and Immunarch. Only productive rearrangements in the normalized downsampled data set were used to calculate repertoire metrics. Pathologically expanded clonotypes were defined as those larger than 5 templates in the normalized cohort. Repertoire diversity was measured with the Inverse Simpson Index. To capture all clonotypes, CMV-specificity analyses were performed on the non-normalized data set. TCRdb carries this immuneACCESS record with in-frame sequences only. Its versions omit some clonotypes, under half of them owing to an unresolved V gene in the studies checked, with the rest unexplained. V, J and clone size are taken as reported in that table, and D and trimming were inferred from the DNA itself. The sample contains 13,000 to 15,000 clones, around 62% of them found a single time. The ten largest clonotypes hold more than 9% of the sample.

Clipping removes 4 bases from V and 5 bases from J, with 7 as the unmatched junction base count. Taken from the germline V gene, the CDR1 and CDR2 loops are SGHDT and YYEEEE. The CDR3 holds 15 amino acids from the cysteine to the phenylalanine. The read is trimmed to its CDR3 DNA, 45 bases read in frame from base 1. Nuclei Lysis Solution was used to extract genomic DNA from fresh or cryopreserved unfractionated peripheral blood mononuclear cells. About this clone: The specificity of this receptor is unknown. Per-base qualities were not stored, and no clone one base away is much larger.

What was sequenced was PBMCs. The sequence joins TRBV5-6 to TRBJ2-7; TRBD2 matches 12 bases in the middle. The clonotype originates from a human donor who either received an allogeneic hematopoietic cell transplant for a myeloid malignancy or was a related donor (not recorded which). Some clones in this sample may be carry-over from other donors' samples. The nucleotide sequence reads TGTGCCAGCAGCCAGTCTAGCGGGAGGGCCGACGAGCAGTACTTC. Translated, this gives CASSQSSGRADEQYF.